This T cell receptor beta chain stems from a study of radiation and T cells in renal cell carcinoma. Sequencing was performed with immunoSEQ multiplex PCR; in TCRdb, only in-frame clones are kept and a portion is missing. The sample records some 97,000 clones, around 80% being singletons. Sample time point: blood 4 weeks post-SBRT, at nephrectomy. This sample's treatment: 15 Gy SBRT to primary tumor, nephrectomy 4 weeks later. Germline CDR1 SGHTA, CDR2 FQGNSA. V shed 5 bases and J 2 bases; nucleotides not matched to a gene: 8. CDR3 length equals 15 residues. The chain employs TRBV7-2 and TRBJ2-7; 8 bases are a match to TRBD2. Sample: blood, taken from a patient whose treatment included radiotherapy and nephrectomy. The clonotype comes from a man between 60 and 70 years old with renal cell carcinoma. CDR3 bases: TGTGCCAGCAGCGATATGAGCGGGGGCCCCTACGAGCAGTACTTC. Residues: CASSDMSGGPYEQYF.